This is a list of T cell receptor beta chains from one sample in a study of cytotoxic CD8 clonotypes in ibrutinib-treated CLL. Sequencing was performed with immunoSEQ multiplex PCR; in TCRdb, only in-frame clones are kept and a portion is missing. The sample carries more than 35,000 clones, 70% to 75% recorded once. The material sequenced was PBMCs, taken at disease progression, from a patient treated with ibrutinib. These receptors were collected from a human donor with chronic lymphocytic leukemia. Each CDR3 is given with its conserved first and last residue. The D gene is left open where the match is weak. Only some rows state a clone size, as once, few, many or a class for expanded clones.

d_call,cdr3_length,clone_size,j_call,v_call,cdr3_aa,cdr3_nt
-,15,-,TRBJ1-1,TRBV5-1,CASSLEFVRNTEAFF,TGCGCCAGCAGCTTGGAATTCGTCAGGAACACTGAAGCTTTCTTT
-,13,few,TRBJ1-2,TRBV4-1,CASSQDGLYGYTF,TGCGCCAGCAGCCAAGACGGTCTCTATGGCTACACCTTC
-,13,-,TRBJ2-7,TRBV10-3,CAISEQGLYEQYF,TGTGCCATCAGCGAACAGGGACTGTACGAGCAGTACTTC
-,11,-,TRBJ1-1,TRBV12-5,CASGFVAEAFF,TGTGCTAGTGGTTTTGTGGCTGAAGCTTTCTTT
-,14,-,TRBJ2-3,TRBV5-4,CASSFGAATDTQYF,TGTGCCAGCAGCTTCGGGGCGGCCACAGATACGCAGTATTTT
TRBD1,16,-,TRBJ2-4,TRBV7-6,CASSFGTGGFKNIQYF,TGTGCCAGCAGCTTCGGGACAGGGGGCTTTAAAAACATTCAGTACTTC
TRBD2,18,-,TRBJ2-5,TRBV10-3,CAISDPGLAGASGETQYF,TGTGCCATCAGTGACCCTGGACTAGCGGGGGCCTCAGGAGAGACCCAGTACTTC
-,14,few,TRBJ1-5,TRBV5-6,CASSRSGLNQPQHF,TGTGCCAGCAGCCGCTCCGGATTAAATCAGCCCCAGCATTTT
TRBD2,15,-,TRBJ2-7,TRBV7-8,CASSLESGGAYEQYF,TGTGCCAGCAGCTTAGAGAGCGGGGGGGCCTACGAGCAGTACTTC
TRBD2,17,-,TRBJ2-1,TRBV5-1,CASSSLLADTSYNEQFF,TGCGCCAGCAGCTCACTGCTAGCGGACACCTCCTACAATGAGCAGTTCTTC
-,17,-,TRBJ1-5,TRBV4-1,CASSLMGADFRNQPQHF,TGCGCCAGCAGCCTGATGGGGGCCGATTTTCGCAATCAGCCCCAGCATTTT
TRBD2,17,-,TRBJ2-3,TRBV5-1,CASRSNLGTSSTDTQYF,TGCGCCAGCAGGTCTAACTTGGGGACTAGCAGCACAGATACGCAGTATTTT
-,16,-,TRBJ1-3,TRBV5-1,CASSLAVTADGNTIYF,TGCGCCAGCAGCTTGGCCGTGACAGCGGATGGAAACACCATATATTTT
-,13,-,TRBJ2-3,TRBV29-1,CSVTSTGPDTQYF,TGCAGCGTGACTTCAACGGGGCCAGATACGCAGTATTTT
-,14,-,TRBJ2-2,TRBV10-2,CASSVGRFTGELFF,TGCGCCAGCAGTGTTGGGAGGTTCACCGGGGAGCTGTTTTTT
-,14,-,TRBJ1-6,TRBV5-4,CASSITGMNSPLHF,TGTGCCAGCAGCATCACAGGGATGAATTCACCCCTCCACTTT
-,16,-,TRBJ1-3,TRBV7-2,CASSSPLAGSGNTIYF,TGTGCCAGCAGCTCCCCCCTGGCGGGCTCTGGAAACACCATATATTTT
-,16,-,TRBJ1-6,TRBV28,CASSPWEGDSNSPLHF,TGTGCCAGCAGTCCCTGGGAGGGAGACTCAAATTCACCCCTCCACTTT
TRBD2,17,once,TRBJ2-7,TRBV4-1,CASPTSGGLIKTHEQYF,TGCGCCAGCCCGACTAGCGGGGGCCTTATCAAGACCCACGAGCAGTACTTC
TRBD1,16,once,TRBJ1-1,TRBV6-5,CASSYRGGQGRTEAFF,TGTGCCAGCAGTTACCGAGGGGGACAGGGGAGAACTGAAGCTTTCTTT
-,13,medium-sized,TRBJ2-3,TRBV5-4,CASSLAREDTQYF,TGTGCCAGCAGCTTGGCCAGGGAAGATACGCAGTATTTT
TRBD1,16,-,TRBJ1-1,TRBV5-1,CASSEGTDRGITEAFF,TGCGCCAGCAGCGAGGGAACCGACAGGGGCATCACTGAAGCTTTCTTT
-,15,medium-sized,TRBJ1-4,TRBV7-9,CASSLGPTTNEKLFF,TGTGCCAGCAGCTTAGGGCCGACAACTAATGAAAAACTGTTTTTT
-,16,-,TRBJ2-3,TRBV5-5,CASSLGPSRGTDTQYF,TGTGCCAGCAGCCTCGGACCTTCACGGGGCACAGATACGCAGTATTTT
TRBD2,18,-,TRBJ2-3,TRBV6-1,CASSDRLAGTLSTDTQYF,TGTGCCAGCAGTGATCGACTAGCGGGGACCCTTAGCACAGATACGCAGTATTTT